Following are 25 T cell receptor beta chains from one sample sequenced in a study of CD8 T cells in ankylosing spondylitis. TCRdb itself ran the 5' RACE reads through MiXCR, one entry per CDR3 protein. This sample has approximately 30,000 distinct CDR3 sequences, with about 7% found just once. The sequenced material came from blood, either unsorted or a sorted T cell fraction (not recorded which). The receptors originated from a male donor with ankylosing spondylitis or in good health (not recorded which).

Ten or more counts support this clonotype. The chain recombines TRBV5-1 with TRBJ2-6; TRBD2 matches 7 bases. CDR1 and CDR2 from the germline V gene are SGHRS and YFSETQ. Trimming removed 1 base from V and 4 bases from J; junction bases left unmatched: 5. The CDR3 length is 16 residues. The CDR3 coding sequence is TGCGCCAGCAGCTTGAGCGGGGCTTCAGGGGCCAACGTCCTGACTTTC. Translated: CASSLSGASGANVLTF.

Many counts were recorded for this clonotype. The rearrangement uses TRBV29-1 and TRBJ2-5; possibly TRBD1 for D (5 bases). The V gene's germline CDR1 is SQVTM and CDR2 ANQGSEA. This CDR3 is built from 12 residues. The V and J ends lost 4 bases and 1 base respectively, with 7 bases between them. CDR3 bases: TGCAGCGTTGGGGGCACCCAAGAGACCCAGTACTTC. It yields the protein CSVGGTQETQYF.

This clonotype has just a few counts. The rearrangement uses TRBV3-1 and TRBJ1-5, with D possibly being TRBD1 (6 bases). In germline, CDR1 is LGHDT, CDR2 YNNKEL (reference sequence). Deletions cut 1 base from V and 2 bases from J, with 15 bases between. This CDR3 contains 17 residues. Here the CDR3 reads CASSQGVGAVGNQPQHF. The DNA for the CDR3 is TGTGCCAGCAGCCAAGGGGTGGGGGCGGTTGGCAATCAGCCCCAGCATTTT.

This clonotype was found many times. The V call is TRBV12-3 or TRBV12-4, the J call TRBJ1-1; a possible D gene is TRBD1 (5 bases). The CDR3 totals 16 residues. The V end lost 4 bases, the J end lost 0 bases, and 15 bases lay between the germline ends. Written as DNA, the CDR3 is TGTGCCAGCAGTTCGGATACGGGACGGTTGAACACTGAAGCTTTCTTT. Amino acids: CASSSDTGRLNTEAFF.

This clonotype was detected many times. This rearrangement joins TRBV5-1 to TRBJ2-3, with 7 bases aligning to TRBD2. In germline, CDR1 is SGHRS, CDR2 YFSETQ. This CDR3 has 15 residues. V lost 2 bases and J lost 0; bases outside the gene matches: 3. The CDR3 DNA is TGCGCCAGCAGCTTCTCAGCGGGAAGCACAGATACGCAGTATTTT. Protein: CASSFSAGSTDTQYF.

This clonotype came up a few times. The CDR3 region is CATCGQTSGDFTDTQYF. DNA for the CDR3: TGTGCCACCTGCGGACAGACTAGCGGGGACTTCACAGATACGCAGTATTTT. The chain combines TRBV11-2 with TRBJ2-3; the match to TRBD2 covers 11 bases. From germline, CDR1 is SGHAT and CDR2 FQNNGV. The CDR3 covers 17 residues. The V and J ends lost 10 bases and 2 bases, in that order; junction bases with no gene match: 14.

This clonotype was picked up many times. The V and J genes are TRBV2 and TRBJ2-7, with 8 bases matching TRBD1. Germline loops: CDR1 SNHLY, CDR2 FYNNEI. Trimming at V came to 6 bases and at J to 4 bases, leaving 2 bases not matched to a gene. CDR3 length: 12 amino acids. For the CDR3, the DNA is TGTGCCAGCAGGTACAGGGGGTACGAGCAGTACTTC. This gives the protein CASRYRGYEQYF.

Many counts were recorded for this clonotype. This chain joins TRBV12-3 or TRBV12-4 and TRBJ2-4, with a tentative D call TRBD2 (6 bases). The CDR3 extends over 17 amino acids. Deletions cut 1 base from V and 1 base from J, with 14 bases between. The CDR3 is CASSLETGDGAKNIQYF. The CDR3 nucleotides read TGTGCCAGCAGTTTAGAGACGGGGGACGGGGCCAAAAACATTCAGTACTTC.

The chain is built from TRBV6-5 and TRBJ1-2; no reliable D call. Trimming took off 4 bases at V and 7 bases at J, with 16 bases between the two ends. The CDR3 sequence is 14 residues long. Germline V CDR1 and CDR2: MNHEY, SVGAGI. The CDR3, as DNA: TGTGCCAGCAGTTCTTCAGGCGATGTCTCTGGCTACACCTTC. Translation gives CASSSSGDVSGYTF.

The table lists this clonotype with a few counts. CDR3 nucleotides: TGTGCCAGCAGTGAACTGGTGGGAGGAAACACTGAAGCTTTCTTT. It encodes CASSELVGGNTEAFF. The rearrangement joins TRBV2 to TRBJ1-1, with D unresolved. Germline lookup yields CDR1 SNHLY and CDR2 FYNNEI. CDR3 length equals 15 residues. The germline V and J ends were trimmed by 2 bases and 2 bases, with 12 bases remaining between them.

This chain links TRBV24-1 with TRBJ2-1; TRBD1 agrees at 7 bases. The CDR3 has 14 residues. The trim removed 4 bases at V and 10 bases at J, leaving 9 bases unmatched. In germline, CDR1 is KGHDR, CDR2 SFDVKD. CDR3 loop: CATSDPRGCYEQFF. The DNA for the CDR3 is TGTGCCACCAGTGACCCCAGGGGGTGTTACGAGCAGTTCTTC.

In this sample, this clonotype turned up a few times. The chain is built from TRBV2 and TRBJ2-1; a possible D gene is TRBD2 (5 bases). CDR1 SNHLY and CDR2 FYNNEI come from the germline V gene. The V gene lost 6 bases and the J gene lost 5 bases, with 14 bases spanning the gap. This CDR3 spans 14 amino acids. CDR3 region: CASRPTINNNEQFF. CDR3 in DNA: TGTGCCAGCAGGCCGACTATTAACAACAATGAGCAGTTCTTC.

This clonotype is medium-sized (0.01 to 0.1%) by share. The rearrangement joins TRBV5-1 to TRBJ2-7, with D possibly being TRBD1 (6 bases). The germline CDR1 and CDR2 sequences are SGHRS and YFSETQ. V was cut by 4 bases and J by 0 bases, with 8 bases left in between. This CDR3 has 13 amino acids. For the CDR3, the DNA is TGCGCCAGCAGCAGGGACACCTCCTACGAGCAGTACTTC. As protein: CASSRDTSYEQYF.

The sample holds many counts of this clonotype. The rearrangement uses TRBV10-3 and TRBJ2-1; 9 bases align to TRBD1. Per germline, CDR1 ENHRY and CDR2 SYGVKD. J lost 7 bases, V lost 6 bases, and 7 bases had no gene match. The CDR3 has 14 amino acids. CDR3 in amino acids: CAISTGQGPNEQFF. The CDR3 bases are TGTGCCATCAGCACGGGACAGGGTCCTAATGAGCAGTTCTTC.

In its sample, this clonotype was seen many times. J is TRBJ2-6 and V is TRBV12-3 or TRBV12-4, with no clear D. V was clipped by 4 bases and J by 3 bases, with 1 base between them. The CDR3 is made up of 12 amino acids. CDR3 bases: TGTGCCAGCAGTTATGGGGCCAACGTCCTGACTTTC. It translates to CASSYGANVLTF.

This clonotype was picked up many times. The chain uses TRBV24-1 and TRBJ2-1; 10 bases match TRBD2. Germline values: CDR1 KGHDR, CDR2 SFDVKD. There are 15 residues in the CDR3. J lost 3 bases, V lost 7 bases, and 5 bases had no gene match. The DNA for the CDR3 is TGTGCCACCAGCGATCGGACTAGCGGCTACAATGAGCAGTTCTTC. Amino acids: CATSDRTSGYNEQFF.

By frequency in the sample, this clonotype is medium-sized. As DNA, the CDR3 is TGTGCCAGCAGTTCCAGCAATTACGAGCAGTACTTC. Translating it yields CASSSSNYEQYF. The V gene is TRBV28, the J gene TRBJ2-7; D uncertain. Germline lookup yields CDR1 MDHEN and CDR2 SYDVKM. V was shortened by 4 bases and J by 4 bases, with 8 bases between the two germline ends. The CDR3 sequence is 12 residues long.

This clonotype was seen ten or more times. The J gene is TRBJ2-7, the V gene TRBV28; tentatively, D is TRBD2 (6 bases). The CDR3 has 16 amino acids. V was cut by 8 bases and J by 9 bases, with 29 bases left in between. Germline V gene data show CDR1 as MDHEN and CDR2 as SYDVKM. The CDR3 nucleotides read TGTGCCAGCGGTCAAAAAAGGGACTTATATTACGAGTGGCAGTACTTC. As protein: CASGQKRDLYYEWQYF.

The table lists this clonotype with many counts. The chain couples TRBV24-1 to TRBJ2-5; no clear D. The CDR3 runs to 14 residues. Germline V CDR1 and CDR2: KGHDR, SFDVKD. Between the trimmed V and J ends, which lost 5 bases and 0 bases, there was a span of 9 bases. CDR3 in DNA: TGTGCCACCAGTGCCATGGCAGACCAAGAGACCCAGTACTTC. Its translation: CATSAMADQETQYF.

This clonotype was counted at least ten times. J is TRBJ2-1 and V is TRBV12-3 or TRBV12-4, with D maybe TRBD1 (6 bases). The V end was cut by 6 bases, the J end by 7 bases, with 13 bases between. There are 13 residues in the CDR3. The CDR3 spells CASRKTGNNEQFF. CDR3 bases: TGTGCCAGCAGGAAAACAGGGAATAATGAGCAGTTCTTC.

This clonotype was recorded at least ten times. J is TRBJ2-7 and V is TRBV21-1; TRBD1, the table's D call, lacks a check against the DNA. TRBV21-1 is a pseudogene locus. The CDR3 extends over 14 amino acids. This CDR3 reads CASSAMDRAGEQYF. CDR3 sequence (DNA): TGTGCCAGCAGCGCCATGGACAGGGCAGGCGAGCAGTACTTC.

This clonotype has only a few counts. J is TRBJ1-4 and V is TRBV7-2; 7 bases map to TRBD1. The junction had 6 bases not matched to a gene; V was cut back by 3 bases and J by 2 bases. Germline CDR1 SGHTA, CDR2 FQGNSA. The CDR3 loop spans 16 amino acids. CDR3 loop: CASSFPLQGTNEKLFF. The CDR3 region has the DNA TGTGCCAGCAGCTTTCCACTACAGGGGACTAATGAAAAACTGTTTTTT. Combining the CDR3 with reference TRBV7-2 and TRBJ1-4 gives the whole variable domain GAGVSQSPSNKVTEKGKDVELRCDPISGHTALYWYRQSLGQGLEFLIYFQGNSAPDKSGLPSDRFSAERTGGSVSTLTIQRTQQEDSAVYLCASSFPLQGTNEKLFFGSGTQLSVL.

In its sample, this clonotype was seen many times. The chain joins TRBV20-1 to TRBJ1-5; 7 positions match TRBD1. CDR1 is DFQATT, CDR2 SNEGSKA, per germline (reference sequence). This CDR3 has 14 amino acids. The junction had 7 bases not matched to a gene; V was cut back by 5 bases and J by 3 bases. This chain's CDR3 is CSALRDRDNQPQHF. The CDR3 region has the DNA TGCAGTGCTCTCCGGGACAGAGACAATCAGCCCCAGCATTTT.

This clonotype was seen ten or more times. Here the CDR3 reads CSVEGFDTTGYGYTF. The CDR3 region has the DNA TGCAGCGTTGAAGGATTTGACACAACGGGGTATGGCTACACCTTC. The V and J genes are TRBV29-1 and TRBJ1-2; D ambiguous. The length of the CDR3 is 15 residues. Trimming stripped 1 base from V and 5 bases from J, with 17 bases between. Germline-derived CDR1 and CDR2 are SQVTM and ANQGSEA.

This clonotype appeared many times. This chain links TRBV29-1 with TRBJ1-4, with D unresolved. CDR1 is SQVTM, CDR2 ANQGSEA, per germline. There are 11 residues in the CDR3. In nucleotides, the CDR3 is TGCAGTGGCAGCCTTAATGAAAAACTGTTTTTT. Translating gives CSGSLNEKLFF.